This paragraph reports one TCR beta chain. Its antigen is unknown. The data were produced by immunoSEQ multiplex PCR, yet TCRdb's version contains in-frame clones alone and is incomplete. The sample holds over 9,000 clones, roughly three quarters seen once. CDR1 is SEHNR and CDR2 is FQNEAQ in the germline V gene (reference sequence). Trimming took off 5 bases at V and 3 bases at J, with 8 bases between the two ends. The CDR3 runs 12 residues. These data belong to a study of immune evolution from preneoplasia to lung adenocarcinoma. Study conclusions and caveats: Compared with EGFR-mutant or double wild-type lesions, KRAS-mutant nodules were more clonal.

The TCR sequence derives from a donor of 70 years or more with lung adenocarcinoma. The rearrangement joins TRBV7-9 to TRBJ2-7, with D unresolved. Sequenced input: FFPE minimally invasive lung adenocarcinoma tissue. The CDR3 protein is CASSRADYEQYF. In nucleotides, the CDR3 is TGTGCCAGCAGCCGTGCAGACTACGAGCAGTACTTC.